Presented here are 18 T cell receptor beta chains from one specimen sequenced in a study of blood T cells in healthy people across ages. PCR was performed a second time for 7 to 11 cycles using a sample-barcoded 5' primer and a J-beta primer mix. TCRdb reprocessed the 5' RACE reads with MiXCR, giving one entry per CDR3 protein. The sample comprises fewer than 1,000,000 distinct CDR3 sequences, around half of which are singletons, and roughly 20% rests with the top ten. The sample was blood. Every receptor here comes from an elderly man in good health.

This clonotype was seen only a few times. This sequence joins TRBV11-3 and TRBJ2-3; D not resolved. The germline V gene has CDR1 SGHNT and CDR2 YENEEA. The CDR3 runs 14 residues. The V gene lost 1 base and the J gene lost 4 bases, with 9 bases spanning the gap. The CDR3 loop reads CASSLGQVPDTQYF. The DNA of the CDR3 is TGTGCCAGCAGCTTAGGTCAGGTACCAGATACGCAGTATTTT.

In its sample, this clonotype was seen many times. The V and J genes are TRBV28 and TRBJ2-5; D might be TRBD2 (6 bases). The CDR3 has 16 residues. Germline CDR1 is MDHEN and CDR2 is SYDVKM. The V and J ends lost 7 bases and 1 base respectively, with 19 bases between them. CDR3 sequence: CASTPAVAEVQETQYF. CDR3 DNA: TGTGCCAGCACCCCTGCAGTAGCGGAGGTCCAAGAGACCCAGTACTTC. Supplemented by reference TRBV28 and TRBJ2-5, the full variable domain reads DVKVTQSSRYLVKRTGEKVFLECVQDMDHENMFWYRQDPGLGLRLIYFSYDVKMKEKGDIPEGYSVSREKKERFSLILESASTNQTSMYLCASTPAVAEVQETQYFGPGTRLLVL.

This clonotype was recorded a few times. V gene TRBV9 combines with J gene TRBJ2-5; D is ambiguous. From germline, CDR1 is SGDLS and CDR2 YYNGEE. V was clipped by 0 bases and J by 4 bases, with 10 bases between them. This CDR3 spans 14 amino acids. The chain's CDR3 is CASSVAPLGETQYF. The CDR3 nucleotides are TGTGCCAGCAGCGTAGCACCGTTGGGAGAGACCCAGTACTTC.

This clonotype has ten or more counts. V is TRBV12-3 or TRBV12-4 and J is TRBJ2-1; TRBD1 matches at 7 bases. There are 14 residues in the CDR3. After removal of 4 bases from V and 6 bases from J, the junction contained 6 bases not matched to a gene. CDR3 coding DNA: TGTGCCAGCAGTTCCACTGACAGGGCCAATGAGCAGTTCTTC. Its translation: CASSSTDRANEQFF.

In this sample, this clonotype turned up many times. The rearrangement uses TRBV6-5 and TRBJ2-1; 7 bases match TRBD2. Germline V gene sequence: CDR1 MNHEY, CDR2 SVGAGI. With V trimmed by 6 bases and J by 7 bases, 3 bases remained unmatched. CDR3 length equals 12 residues. CDR3 in amino acids: CASSYGGNEQFF. The CDR3 nucleotides are TGTGCCAGCAGCTACGGGGGGAATGAGCAGTTCTTC.

This clonotype has just a few counts. This chain connects TRBV29-1 to TRBJ2-2; 7 nucleotides line up with TRBD1. V shed 6 bases and J 5 bases; nucleotides not matched to a gene: 6. This CDR3 is 13 amino acids long. Germline V gene sequence: CDR1 SQVTM, CDR2 ANQGSEA. CDR3 in DNA: TGCAGCGTCAGAATACAGGGGACCGGGGAGCTGTTTTTT. It codes for CSVRIQGTGELFF.

This clonotype was picked up a small number of times. V gene TRBV20-1 combines with J gene TRBJ2-1; no firm D call. The CDR3 spans 13 residues. Germline lookup yields CDR1 DFQATT and CDR2 SNEGSKA (reference sequence). The germline V and J ends were trimmed by 3 bases and 7 bases, with 13 bases remaining between them. The CDR3 nucleotides read TGCAGTGCTAGGGGCCAGCCTACGAATGAGCAGTTCTTC. This gives the protein CSARGQPTNEQFF.

This clonotype was counted only a few times. V usage is TRBV20-1 and J usage is TRBJ2-7; D possibly uses TRBD1 or TRBD2 (6 bases each). Trimming left V 0 bases short and J 5 bases short, with 14 bases between. Germline V CDR1 and CDR2: DFQATT, SNEGSKA (reference sequence). The CDR3 has 14 residues. This CDR3 reads CSARDRQGRNEQYF. For the CDR3, the DNA is TGCAGTGCTAGAGATCGTCAGGGGAGGAACGAGCAGTACTTC.

This clonotype was found many times. V is TRBV7-2 and J is TRBJ2-3, with 10 bases identical to TRBD2. The CDR3 is 15 amino acids. Germline CDR1 reads SGHTA; CDR2 reads FQGNSA. Trimming at V came to 4 bases and at J to 0 bases, leaving 1 base not matched to a gene. CDR3 sequence (DNA): TGTGCCAGCAGCTGGACTAGCGGAAGCACAGATACGCAGTATTTT. It yields the protein CASSWTSGSTDTQYF.

The chain has TRBV12-3 or TRBV12-4 and TRBJ1-1; TRBD1 matches at 10 bases. V gave up 6 bases and J gave up 4 bases; unmatched junction bases: 5. There are 14 residues in the CDR3. The CDR3 DNA reads TGTGCCAGCAGAGGGGACAGGGGAATCACTGAAGCTTTCTTT. Residues: CASRGDRGITEAFF.

In this sample, this clonotype turned up a few times. Being one base from a much bigger clone, this may be a read error. This chain connects TRBV5-6 to TRBJ2-5; 8 bases are a match to TRBD1. The CDR3 has 14 amino acids. Germline CDR1 is SGHDT and CDR2 is YYEEEE. Trimming at V came to 0 bases and at J to 11 bases, leaving 9 bases not matched to a gene. This chain's CDR3 is CASSLGGQAGKQYF. The CDR3 DNA reads TGTGCCAGCAGCTTGGGGGGACAGGCCGGGAAGCAGTACTTC.

CDR3 DNA: TGTGCCAGCTCGAAACTGGACAGGGGGATCCACAATGAGCAGTTCTTC. This encodes CASSKLDRGIHNEQFF. This chain connects TRBV18 to TRBJ2-1, with 10 bases lining up with TRBD1. After removal of 6 bases from V and 5 bases from J, the junction contained 10 bases not matched to a gene. Germline-derived CDR1 and CDR2 are KGHSH and LQKENI. The CDR3 has 16 amino acids.

The V call is TRBV27, the J call TRBJ1-1; a possible D gene is TRBD1 (5 bases). The CDR3 has 15 residues. V gave up 6 bases and J gave up 0 bases, with 14 bases separating them. CDR1 MNHEY and CDR2 SMNVEV come from the germline V gene (reference sequence). CDR3 nucleotides: TGTGCCAGCAGCCCTAACCTGGGGGTGAACACTGAAGCTTTCTTT. It is translated as CASSPNLGVNTEAFF.

This clonotype was seen only a few times. The chain is built from TRBV2 and TRBJ2-1, with TRBD1 matching over 8 bases. The CDR3 consists of 14 residues. After removal of 4 bases from V and 9 bases from J, the junction contained 8 bases not matched to a gene. CDR1 and CDR2 (germline): SNHLY, FYNNEI. In DNA, the CDR3 is TGTGCCAGCAGTGTGCTGCGGCAGGGGGCTGAGCAGTTCTTC. Residues: CASSVLRQGAEQFF.

The genes are TRBV28 and TRBJ1-6, with a possible D match to TRBD1 (6 bases). The length of the CDR3 is 14 residues. V was clipped by 10 bases and J by 8 bases, with 18 bases between them. Germline CDR1 MDHEN, CDR2 SYDVKM. The CDR3 nucleotides are TGTGCCACCGAAGAACAGGGCTTACATTCACCCCTCCACTTT. It codes for CATEEQGLHSPLHF. The full variable domain, in which reference TRBV28 and TRBJ1-6 provide the parts outside the CDR3, is DVKVTQSSRYLVKRTGEKVFLECVQDMDHENMFWYRQDPGLGLRLIYFSYDVKMKEKGDIPEGYSVSREKKERFSLILESASTNQTSMYLCATEEQGLHSPLHFGNGTRLTVT.

This clonotype has a handful of counts. The rearrangement uses TRBV21-1 and TRBJ1-4; the table's D call of TRBD1 was not tested on the DNA. TRBV21-1 is marked as a pseudogene. The CDR3 is 17 residues long. CDR3 protein: CASSKRARGLTNEKLFF. As DNA, the CDR3 is TGTGCCAGCAGCAAGCGGGCCAGGGGCCTAACTAATGAAAAACTGTTTTTT.

This clonotype was seen just once. The rearrangement links TRBV20-1 to TRBJ2-7, with D possibly matching TRBD1 (7 bases). Germline CDR1 DFQATT, CDR2 SNEGSKA (reference sequence). CDR3 length equals 16 residues. Trimming shortened V by 5 bases and J by 5 bases, and 25 bases separated the two germline ends. CDR3 region: CSASGGVGQKTDEQYF. Written as DNA, the CDR3 is TGCAGTGCTTCAGGCGGGGTGGGACAGAAGACCGACGAGCAGTACTTC.

A few counts support this clonotype. The rearrangement joins TRBV3-1 to TRBJ2-3, with TRBD2 matching over 7 bases. Germline assignment: CDR1 LGHDT and CDR2 YNNKEL (reference sequence). V was clipped by 4 bases and J by 0 bases; unmatched bases: 7. The CDR3 length is 16 residues. The CDR3, as DNA: TGTGCCAGCAGCCGAGACCCGGGGGGTAGCACAGATACGCAGTATTTT. This codes for CASSRDPGGSTDTQYF.